The next 19 T cell receptor beta chains were all read from a single sample in a study of beta chain features in type 1 diabetes. Study-level results: Type 1 diabetes patients had moderately but significantly shorter TCRB CDR3s in all four CD4+ subsets.

The investigators reverse transcribed all of the isolated RNA, so they sequenced expressed TCRB transcripts. Only in-frame clones appear in the TCRdb table, and some are missing; sequencing was by immunoSEQ multiplex PCR. The table has a few hundred thousand clones, approximately 16% seen once. Their antigen targets remain unknown. Material for sequencing was naive CD4+ T cells from blood. The receptors were gathered from a man aged 25-40 years with type 1 diabetes.

The chain couples TRBV7-2 to TRBJ2-5; possibly TRBD1 or TRBD2 for D (5 bases each). V was clipped by 6 bases and J by 1 base, with 9 bases between them. Germline CDR1 is SGHTA and CDR2 is FQGNSA. This CDR3 has 13 residues. The CDR3 region has the DNA TGTGCCAGCAGTCCGGGACCCCAAGAGACCCAGTACTTC. Translation gives CASSPGPQETQYF.

This clone was detected only a few times. The rearrangement joins TRBV30 to TRBJ2-6, with TRBD2 matching 7 bases. V was clipped by 4 bases and J by 11 bases; unmatched bases: 17. Germline-derived CDR1 and CDR2 are GTSNPN and SVGIG (reference sequence). CDR3 length: 16 amino acids. The CDR3 DNA reads TGTGCCTGGAAATCGTGGAGCGGGAATCTAAAGGACGTCCTGACTTTC. It translates to CAWKSWSGNLKDVLTF.

J is TRBJ2-7 and V is TRBV25-1; 12 bases fit TRBD1. The CDR3 contains 15 residues. With 2 bases clipped from V and 5 bases from J, the junction kept 4 bases outside the gene matches. Per germline, CDR1 MGHDK and CDR2 SYGVNS. CDR3 sequence reads: CASSERGTGGDEQYF. The DNA of the CDR3 is TGTGCCAGCAGTGAAAGGGGGACAGGGGGCGACGAGCAGTACTTC.

V usage is TRBV28 and J usage is TRBJ2-1; TRBD1 aligns across 7 bases. The J segment lost 4 bases and the V segment lost 5 bases, leaving 5 bases of the junction unmatched. Germline CDR1 and CDR2: MDHEN and SYDVKM. The CDR3 has 14 residues. DNA of the CDR3: TGTGCCAGCAGTCCCGGGACAGTTTACAATGAGCAGTTCTTC. Translating gives CASSPGTVYNEQFF. Looking up the rest from reference TRBV28 and TRBJ2-1 gives the full variable domain: DVKVTQSSRYLVKRTGEKVFLECVQDMDHENMFWYRQDPGLGLRLIYFSYDVKMKEKGDIPEGYSVSREKKERFSLILESASTNQTSMYLCASSPGTVYNEQFFGPGTRLTVL.

The genes are TRBV28 and TRBJ2-1, with 8 bases lining up with TRBD1. The CDR3 has 16 residues. In germline, CDR1 is MDHEN, CDR2 SYDVKM. V lost 4 bases, J lost 9 bases, and 14 bases stayed unmatched. CDR3 sequence (DNA): TGTGCCAGCAGTTCCTACAGGGGGACCCCAGGTGGTGAGCAGTTCTTC. It yields the protein CASSSYRGTPGGEQFF.

The J gene is TRBJ1-4, the V gene TRBV29-1; the D is unclear. The length of the CDR3 is 14 residues. Per the germline V gene, CDR1 is SQVTM and CDR2 is ANQGSEA. The V end lost 4 bases, the J end lost 0 bases, and 9 bases lay between the germline ends. CDR3 DNA sequence: TGCAGCGTTGTTGGACCCCCAACTAATGAAAAACTGTTTTTT. Its protein is CSVVGPPTNEKLFF.

The J gene is TRBJ2-1, the V gene TRBV9, with 8 bases aligning to TRBD1. Per germline, CDR1 SGDLS and CDR2 YYNGEE. After removal of 0 bases from V and 5 bases from J, the junction contained 4 bases not matched to a gene. The CDR3 length is 15 residues. The CDR3 here is CASSVGQGSDNEQFF. CDR3 bases: TGTGCCAGCAGCGTAGGACAGGGGTCGGACAATGAGCAGTTCTTC.

The chain carries TRBV5-1 and TRBJ2-4, with 9 nucleotides matching TRBD1. The length of the CDR3 is 14 residues. V lost 5 bases, J lost 8 bases, and 8 bases stayed unmatched. CDR1 SGHRS and CDR2 YFSETQ come from the germline V gene. CDR3 sequence reads: CASSPGTGIDIQYF. The CDR3 nucleotides are TGCGCCAGCAGTCCCGGGACAGGGATCGACATTCAGTACTTC.

This clone turned up a few times. This chain joins TRBV29-1 and TRBJ2-7; TRBD1 aligns across 9 bases. J was trimmed by 5 bases and V by 5 bases; bases with no gene match: 7. This CDR3 has 13 residues. Germline V CDR1 and CDR2: SQVTM, ANQGSEA. CDR3 sequence: CSVLGTGSHEQYF. CDR3 in DNA: TGCAGCGTTCTTGGGACAGGGTCCCACGAGCAGTACTTC.

This chain joins TRBV4-1 and TRBJ2-7; D possibly corresponds to TRBD1 (5 bases). Trimming cost V 0 bases and J 2 bases, with 11 bases left between them. Germline CDR1 MGHRA, CDR2 YSYEKL. This CDR3 is built from 15 residues. The chain's CDR3 is CASSQEPRATYEQYF. The CDR3 DNA reads TGCGCCAGCAGCCAAGAACCCAGGGCTACCTACGAGCAGTACTTC.

The chain carries TRBV7-2 and TRBJ1-2; the D is unclear. With 3 bases removed from V and 6 bases from J, the gap between germline ends came to 11 bases. Per the germline V gene, CDR1 is SGHTA and CDR2 is FQGNSA. The CDR3 totals 13 residues. CDR3 coding DNA: TGTGCCAGCAGCTTTCAAACTCGGGATGGCTACACCTTC. Translating it yields CASSFQTRDGYTF.

This clone was seen more than once but under ten times. The chain has TRBV2 and TRBJ2-5; D not certain. Germline values: CDR1 SNHLY, CDR2 FYNNEI. Trimming shortened V by 7 bases and J by 7 bases, and 22 bases separated the two germline ends. The CDR3 is 15 residues long. The CDR3 sequence is CASKISPPEFATQYF. The CDR3, as DNA: TGTGCCAGCAAGATCTCTCCCCCTGAGTTTGCGACCCAGTACTTC.

Of note for this clone: Other DNA sequences in the sample encode the same CDR3. This rearrangement joins TRBV27 to TRBJ2-3; the D gene is possibly TRBD2 (5 bases). Trimming removed 2 bases at V and 3 bases at J, with 6 bases between. The germline V gene has CDR1 MNHEY and CDR2 SMNVEV (reference sequence). The CDR3 consists of 13 residues. For the CDR3, the DNA is TGTGCCAGCAGTTTAGAGGGAACAGATACGCAGTATTTT. This sequence encodes CASSLEGTDTQYF.

The chain employs TRBV6-5 and TRBJ1-5, with 10 bases that match TRBD1. Trimming removed 6 bases from V and 1 base from J; junction bases left unmatched: 3. Germline V gives CDR1 MNHEY, CDR2 SVGAGI. The CDR3 totals 15 residues. CDR3 region: CASRSGQGSNQPQHF. The CDR3 DNA sequence: TGTGCCAGCAGATCGGGACAGGGGAGCAATCAGCCCCAGCATTTT.

This clone was observed a few times. V gene TRBV15 combines with J gene TRBJ2-7; TRBD2 aligns across 15 bases. This CDR3 is 18 amino acids long. Germline assignment: CDR1 LNHNV and CDR2 YYDKDF (reference sequence). With V trimmed by 3 bases and J by 4 bases, 10 bases remained unmatched. For the CDR3, the DNA is TGTGCCACCAGCAGCCCGGGACTAGCGGGAGGCCGAGGATACGAGCAGTACTTC. It encodes CATSSPGLAGGRGYEQYF. The full variable domain, its missing parts supplied by reference TRBV15 and TRBJ2-7, is DAMVIQNPRYQVTQFGKPVTLSCSQTLNHNVMYWYQQKSSQAPKLLFHYYDKDFNNEADTPDNFQSRRPNTSFCFLDIRSPGLGDTAMYLCATSSPGLAGGRGYEQYFGPGTRLTVT.

The chain carries TRBV29-1 and TRBJ2-7, with 11 bases identical to TRBD1. The germline gives CDR1 SQVTM, CDR2 ANQGSEA. The V segment lost 4 bases and the J segment 7 bases; nucleotides outside the gene matches: 6. The CDR3 is made up of 13 amino acids. The CDR3 coding sequence is TGCAGCGTTGCGGGACAGGGGGTGCGGGAGCAGTACTTC. As protein: CSVAGQGVREQYF.

The CDR3 loop is CSGSTDGEQFF. CDR3 nucleotides: TGTAGCGGGTCGACAGACGGTGAGCAGTTCTTC. The chain uses TRBV28 and TRBJ2-1; D might be TRBD2 (6 bases). Germline V gene lookup returns CDR1 MDHEN and CDR2 SYDVKM. The CDR3 extends over 11 amino acids. The full variable domain, rest sourced from reference TRBV28 and TRBJ2-1, is DVKVTQSSRYLVKRTGEKVFLECVQDMDHENMFWYRQDPGLGLRLIYFSYDVKMKEKGDIPEGYSVSREKKERFSLILESASTNQTSMYLCSGSTDGEQFFGPGTRLTVL.

The V call is TRBV29-1, the J call TRBJ2-5, with 9 bases aligning to TRBD1. Germline V lookup: CDR1 SQVTM, CDR2 ANQGSEA. The V gene end was trimmed by 4 bases and the J gene end by 3 bases; junction bases not matched to a gene: 3. The CDR3 is 13 residues long. The CDR3 sequence is CSVVTGGEETQYF. The CDR3 coding sequence is TGCAGCGTTGTTACAGGGGGCGAAGAGACCCAGTACTTC.

This clone has a handful of counts. V is TRBV30 and J is TRBJ2-1, with D perhaps matching TRBD1 (6 bases). V gave up 1 base and J gave up 7 bases, with 26 bases separating them. The CDR3 extends over 18 amino acids. CDR1 and CDR2 (germline): GTSNPN, SVGIG (reference sequence). The CDR3 DNA follows: TGTGCCTGGAGTGCCCCAGGATCTGTGTCGACAGGTTGGAATGAGCAGTTCTTC. It encodes CAWSAPGSVSTGWNEQFF.